The TCR beta chain described here comes from a study of OX40 agonist ivuxolimab in advanced cancers. As for the study more broadly: The costimulatory receptor OX40 (CD134) was targeted by ivuxolimab, a fully human IgG2 agonistic monoclonal antibody. Intravenous ivuxolimab was administered to patients every 2 weeks at six dose levels: 0.01, 0.1, 0.3, 1.5, 3 and 10 mg/kg. Among the 52 dose-escalation patients, around 20 had hepatocellular carcinoma, around 15 melanoma, 9 renal cell carcinoma and 9 head and neck cancer. A male proportion of nearly 85% and a mean age of 60 years, ranging from roughly 23 to 90, were recorded for the dose-escalation cohort. Prior anti-PD-1, anti-PD-L1 or anti-CTLA-4 therapy was permitted, and checkpoint inhibitors had been received by less than 45% of dose-escalation patients. Three dose-escalation patients achieved partial responses, one with hepatocellular carcinoma and two with cutaneous melanoma. The purpose of peripheral TCRbeta sequencing was to test whether ivuxolimab changed TCR sequence diversity and led to clonal T-cell expansion. The paper covers the monotherapy dose-escalation part of the phase I ivuxolimab trial, which included N ≈ 54 patients. Summary of the overall study and its limitations: After ivuxolimab, more expanded clones were found on average in CD8+ T cells than in CD4+ T cells. Low levels of normalized T-cell clonal expansion were also shown by some nonresponding patients. The antigen specificity of the peripheral T cells that underwent clonal expansion was not determined. In the 0.1-3.0 mg/kg groups, partial responders had among the lowest normalized peripheral clonal expansion, particularly in CD8+ T cells. At doses from 0.1 to 3.0 mg/kg, clonal expansion was seen in both CD4+ and CD8+ blood T cells between baseline and week 6.

The trial excluded patients who had a history of autoimmune disease or were on systemic immunosuppression. Peripheral blood for TCR sequencing was drawn from every dose cohort at baseline, at cycle 4 day 1 and at cycle 7 day 1. The samples were drawn from a first-in-human, open-label, multicenter phase I dose-escalation trial of ivuxolimab. Adults with locally advanced or metastatic melanoma, renal cell, hepatocellular, or head and neck squamous cell carcinoma were enrolled in the trial. Before TCR sequencing, CD4+ T cells and CD8+ T cells from peripheral blood were sorted into separate populations. Via the germline V gene, CDR1 is ENHRY and CDR2 SYGVKD. The V end loses 4 bases and the J end loses 3 bases, and a stretch of 15 bases separates them. The CDR3 holds 15 amino acids from the cysteine to the phenylalanine. The kept DNA is CDR3 alone, 45 bases in frame from the first base. For sequencing of the TCRbeta CDR3 region, genomic DNA was extracted from the sorted cells. The immunoSEQ Assay was used for sequencing of TCRbeta CDR3 regions. TCRdb's version of the immuneACCESS table is confined to in-frame rearrangements and falls short of the full clone set. An unresolved V gene accounts for under half of the shortfall where checked; the remainder is of unknown origin. Across this sample there are tens of thousands of clones, with 81% seen only once. Clones ranked in the top ten supply roughly 6.5% of the sample.

Comment on this clone: It has no known antigen specificity. Base qualities are not at hand, and no much larger clone is one base apart.

This sequence was found in an adult with an advanced solid tumor such as melanoma, head and neck, liver or kidney cancer. Sequences were derived from CD4+ or CD8+ T cells sorted from blood, sampled in a trial of the OX40 agonist ivuxolimab. Here the chain combines TRBV10-3 and TRBJ1-2, with TRBD1 as a weak D call on 5 bases. The DNA reads TGTGCCATCAGTGGGGAGGGTGGAGGGGACTATGGCTACACCTTC. It codes for CAISGEGGGDYGYTF.